One T cell receptor (beta chain) is described in this entry. This specimen belongs to a study of blood T cell repertoires in COVID-19. Study as a whole: From the United States, Italy and Spain came samples of acute and convalescent COVID-19.

The method was immunoSEQ multiplex PCR; TCRdb's version includes in-frame clones alone and lacks a portion of them. The sample shows about 270,000 clones, less than 85% of them seen only once. The sequence was obtained from a woman aged 18 to 35 with acute or convalescent COVID-19. The sequencing input was peripheral blood.

The chain's CDR3 is CASSEPGQINEQYF. The CDR3 bases are TGTGCCAGCAGTGAACCGGGACAGATAAACGAGCAGTACTTC. The V gene is TRBV27, the J gene TRBJ2-7, with 7 bases aligning to TRBD1. Germline CDR1 is MNHEY and CDR2 is SMNVEV (reference sequence). The CDR3 totals 14 residues. V dropped 5 bases and J dropped 5; count of bases not matched to a gene: 9.